Listed below are T cell receptor beta chains from one sample, sequenced in a study of response to subunit inactivated influenza vaccine. TCRdb called the RT-PCR reads again in MiXCR, with one record for every CDR3 protein. The table shows roughly 700,000 distinct CDR3 sequences, with about 15% occurring only once. The sample consisted of PBMCs from blood, taken 14 to 15 days before vaccination. These receptors came from a man aged 45-65 years who received an inactivated influenza vaccine. Each CDR3 is given with its conserved first and last residue. The order of the fields is clone size, V gene, D gene, J gene, CDR3 protein, CDR3 DNA. D genes are given only for firm matches. Some rows have no size entry. The others give once, few or many, or a class for an expanded clone.

clone_size: few
v_call: TRBV28
d_call: TRBD1
j_call: TRBJ2-6
cdr3_aa: CASRRTGLQSGANVLTF
cdr3_nt: TGTGCCAGCAGGAGGACAGGACTTCAGTCTGGGGCCAACGTCCTGACTTTC

clone_size: .
v_call: TRBV20-1
d_call: TRBD1
j_call: TRBJ2-5
cdr3_aa: CSASRDRALETQYF
cdr3_nt: TGCAGTGCCAGCCGGGACAGGGCTTTGGAGACCCAGTACTTC

clone_size: many
v_call: TRBV7-8
d_call: .
j_call: TRBJ1-2
cdr3_aa: CASSFNSGTLNYGYTF
cdr3_nt: TGTGCCAGCAGCTTTAACTCCGGAACACTTAACTATGGCTACACCTTC

clone_size: few
v_call: TRBV5-6
d_call: TRBD2
j_call: TRBJ2-1
cdr3_aa: CASSRSTRRGGYNEQFF
cdr3_nt: TGTGCCAGCAGCCGGAGCACGCGGCGGGGGGGATACAATGAGCAGTTCTTC

clone_size: few
v_call: TRBV5-5
d_call: .
j_call: TRBJ1-6
cdr3_aa: CASSWAQGPGVNSPLHF
cdr3_nt: TGTGCCAGCAGCTGGGCTCAGGGGCCGGGGGTCAATTCACCCCTCCACTTT

clone_size: .
v_call: TRBV6-4
d_call: TRBD2
j_call: TRBJ2-2
cdr3_aa: CASSVTSGLSLGVAGELFF
cdr3_nt: TGTGCCAGCAGCGTGACTAGCGGGTTATCTTTGGGGGTGGCCGGGGAGCTGTTTTTT

clone_size: few
v_call: TRBV5-1
d_call: .
j_call: TRBJ2-2
cdr3_aa: CASSLGGASTGELFF
cdr3_nt: TGCGCCAGCAGCTTGGGGGGAGCGAGCACCGGGGAGCTGTTTTTT

clone_size: few
v_call: TRBV7-8
d_call: TRBD2
j_call: TRBJ2-3
cdr3_aa: CASSLFAGGLFDTQYF
cdr3_nt: TGTGCCAGCAGCTTATTTGCGGGGGGGTTGTTTGATACGCAGTATTTT

clone_size: many
v_call: TRBV9
d_call: TRBD1
j_call: TRBJ2-7
cdr3_aa: CASSPLGTGGYEQYF
cdr3_nt: TGCGCCAGCTCCCCGCTCGGGACAGGAGGCTACGAGCAGTACTTC

clone_size: .
v_call: TRBV4-3
d_call: .
j_call: TRBJ2-7
cdr3_aa: CASSQDLRLPEQYF
cdr3_nt: TGCGCCAGCAGCCAAGATCTAAGGCTACCCGAGCAGTACTTC

clone_size: .
v_call: TRBV10-3
d_call: .
j_call: TRBJ2-1
cdr3_aa: CAISRRQAYNEQFF
cdr3_nt: TGTGCCATCAGTAGAAGACAGGCCTACAATGAGCAGTTCTTC

clone_size: many
v_call: TRBV3-1
d_call: .
j_call: TRBJ2-5
cdr3_aa: CASSQDEYRSQETQYF
cdr3_nt: TGTGCCAGCAGCCAAGATGAGTACAGATCCCAAGAGACCCAGTACTTC

clone_size: .
v_call: TRBV7-2
d_call: .
j_call: TRBJ1-1
cdr3_aa: CASSPPPRQNTEAFF
cdr3_nt: TGTGCCAGCAGCCCGCCACCCCGACAGAACACTGAAGCTTTCTTT

clone_size: few
v_call: TRBV5-8
d_call: TRBD2
j_call: TRBJ2-1
cdr3_aa: CASSLAPGGPGYRNEQFF
cdr3_nt: TGTGCCAGCAGCTTGGCCCCGGGAGGGCCAGGATATAGGAATGAGCAGTTCTTC

clone_size: few
v_call: TRBV27
d_call: TRBD1
j_call: TRBJ2-7
cdr3_aa: CASSSLWTGERGVYEQYF
cdr3_nt: TGTGCCAGCAGCAGCCTTTGGACAGGGGAGAGAGGGGTCTACGAGCAGTACTTC

clone_size: few
v_call: TRBV4-1
d_call: .
j_call: TRBJ1-5
cdr3_aa: CASSQGILNQPQHF
cdr3_nt: TGCGCCAGCAGCCAAGGCATCCTTAATCAGCCCCAGCATTTT

clone_size: .
v_call: TRBV7-9
d_call: .
j_call: TRBJ2-3
cdr3_aa: CASSAGVGMTDTQYF
cdr3_nt: TGTGCCAGCAGCGCCGGGGTAGGCATGACAGATACGCAGTATTTT

clone_size: many
v_call: TRBV20-1
d_call: .
j_call: TRBJ2-7
cdr3_aa: CSARDHVSYEQYF
cdr3_nt: TGCAGTGCTAGAGATCACGTGTCCTACGAGCAGTACTTC

clone_size: .
v_call: TRBV10-3
d_call: TRBD2
j_call: TRBJ2-1
cdr3_aa: CAISESIWETSGRASYNEQFF
cdr3_nt: TGTGCCATCAGTGAGTCGATATGGGAGACTAGCGGGAGGGCCTCCTACAATGAGCAGTTCTTC

clone_size: few
v_call: TRBV2
d_call: .
j_call: TRBJ2-5
cdr3_aa: CASMGDGETQYF
cdr3_nt: TGTGCCAGCATGGGGGACGGGGAGACCCAGTACTTC

clone_size: few
v_call: TRBV6-1
d_call: .
j_call: TRBJ2-1
cdr3_aa: CASIPGGQRTYNEQFF
cdr3_nt: TGTGCCAGCATCCCGGGGGGACAGCGGACCTACAATGAGCAGTTCTTC

clone_size: many
v_call: TRBV6-2/TRBV6-3
d_call: .
j_call: TRBJ2-3
cdr3_aa: CASSALWGGTDTQYF
cdr3_nt: TGTGCCAGCAGTGCCCTTTGGGGGGGCACAGATACGCAGTATTTT

clone_size: many
v_call: TRBV27
d_call: TRBD1
j_call: TRBJ2-7
cdr3_aa: CASSGVGTGAYEQYF
cdr3_nt: TGTGCCAGCAGTGGGGTTGGGACAGGGGCCTACGAGCAGTACTTC

clone_size: .
v_call: TRBV28
d_call: .
j_call: TRBJ2-7
cdr3_aa: CASRTQGGDYEQYF
cdr3_nt: TGTGCCAGCAGGACCCAGGGGGGGGACTACGAGCAGTACTTC

clone_size: few
v_call: TRBV20-1
d_call: .
j_call: TRBJ2-5
cdr3_aa: CSAREGTEETQYF
cdr3_nt: TGCAGTGCTAGAGAGGGCACCGAAGAGACCCAGTACTTC

clone_size: .
v_call: TRBV5-1
d_call: TRBD1
j_call: TRBJ2-7
cdr3_aa: CASSLTGTGIYEQYF
cdr3_nt: TGCGCCAGCAGCTTAACCGGGACAGGGATTTACGAGCAGTACTTC

clone_size: .
v_call: TRBV15
d_call: .
j_call: TRBJ2-7
cdr3_aa: CATSSLRGRMGYEQYF
cdr3_nt: TGTGCCACCAGCAGTTTGCGTGGGAGGATGGGGTACGAGCAGTACTTC

clone_size: many
v_call: TRBV5-5
d_call: .
j_call: TRBJ2-3
cdr3_aa: CASSQSTRHTDTQYF
cdr3_nt: TGTGCCAGCAGTCAATCGACACGCCACACAGATACGCAGTATTTT

clone_size: few
v_call: TRBV4-2
d_call: .
j_call: TRBJ1-2
cdr3_aa: CASSQDRQQYGYTF
cdr3_nt: TGTGCCAGCAGCCAAGACCGGCAGCAGTATGGCTACACCTTC

clone_size: .
v_call: TRBV12-3/TRBV12-4
d_call: .
j_call: TRBJ1-2
cdr3_aa: CASSPSGSMGYTF
cdr3_nt: TGTGCCAGCAGCCCCTCCGGGTCCATGGGCTACACCTTC

clone_size: few
v_call: TRBV9
d_call: TRBD1
j_call: TRBJ2-2
cdr3_aa: CASSVPMWDRAGSGELFF
cdr3_nt: TGTGCCAGCAGCGTTCCTATGTGGGACAGGGCGGGTTCCGGGGAGCTGTTTTTT

clone_size: .
v_call: TRBV15
d_call: .
j_call: TRBJ1-5
cdr3_aa: CATSTGGNQPQHF
cdr3_nt: TGTGCCACCAGCACCGGGGGCAATCAGCCCCAGCATTTT